This T cell receptor (beta chain) originates from a study of STAT5B mutations in CD4+ large granular lymphocyte leukemia. Turning to the study itself: Healthy donors showed HLA-associated enrichment of the CDR3 'QG' motif.

Germline CDR1 is MNHEY and CDR2 is SMNVEV (reference sequence). Trimming stripped 2 bases from V and 4 bases from J, with 12 bases between. The CDR3 length is 15 residues. Assay: immunoSEQ multiplex PCR; the TCRdb copy retains only in-frame clones and omits some. Among some 30,000 clones listed, 55% to 80% were seen once. Healthy controls were blood donor buffy coats. Sequences were obtained from CD4+ T cells from blood buffy coats. The chain couples TRBV27 to TRBJ1-5, with D perhaps TRBD1 (6 bases). This TCR was sampled from a human donor in good health. In DNA form, the CDR3 reads TGTGCCAGCAGTTTAATGGGACATGGTAATCAGCCCCAGCATTTT. Translation gives CASSLMGHGNQPQHF.